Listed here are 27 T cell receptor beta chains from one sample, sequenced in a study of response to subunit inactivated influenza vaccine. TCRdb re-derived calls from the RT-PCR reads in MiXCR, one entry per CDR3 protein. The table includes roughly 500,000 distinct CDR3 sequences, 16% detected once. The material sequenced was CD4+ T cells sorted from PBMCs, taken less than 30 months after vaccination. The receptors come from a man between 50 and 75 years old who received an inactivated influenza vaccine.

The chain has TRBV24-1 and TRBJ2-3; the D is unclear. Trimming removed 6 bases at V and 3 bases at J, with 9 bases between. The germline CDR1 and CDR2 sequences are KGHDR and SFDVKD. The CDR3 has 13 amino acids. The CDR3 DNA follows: TGTGCCACCAGTCCGGATCGGACAGATACGCAGTATTTT. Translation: CATSPDRTDTQYF.

The CDR3 bases are TGCAGTGCTAGAGAAACCGGACTGACGAACACTGAAGCTTTCTTT. It is translated as CSARETGLTNTEAFF. The chain links TRBV20-1 to TRBJ1-1, with D uncertain. Germline values: CDR1 DFQATT, CDR2 SNEGSKA (reference sequence). Trimming removed 0 bases at V and 1 base at J, with 12 bases between. There are 15 residues in the CDR3.

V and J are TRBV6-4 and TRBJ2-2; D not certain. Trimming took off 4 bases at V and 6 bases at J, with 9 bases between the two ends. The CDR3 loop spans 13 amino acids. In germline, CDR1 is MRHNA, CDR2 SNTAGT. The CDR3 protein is CASSVFPSGELFF. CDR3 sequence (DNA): TGTGCCAGCAGTGTTTTCCCCTCCGGGGAGCTGTTTTTT.

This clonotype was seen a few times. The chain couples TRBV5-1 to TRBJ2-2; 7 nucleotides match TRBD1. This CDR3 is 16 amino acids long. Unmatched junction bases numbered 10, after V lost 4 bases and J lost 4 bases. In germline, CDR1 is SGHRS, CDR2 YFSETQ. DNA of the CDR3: TGCGCCAGCAGCCCCTCGGGACAGCGGACCACCGGGGAGCTGTTTTTT. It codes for CASSPSGQRTTGELFF.

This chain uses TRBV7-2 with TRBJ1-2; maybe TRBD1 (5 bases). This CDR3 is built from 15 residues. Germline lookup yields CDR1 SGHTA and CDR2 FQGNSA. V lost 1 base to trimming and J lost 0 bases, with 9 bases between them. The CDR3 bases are TGTGCCAGCAGCTTAGAGGGACGCTCTAACTATGGCTACACCTTC. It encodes CASSLEGRSNYGYTF.

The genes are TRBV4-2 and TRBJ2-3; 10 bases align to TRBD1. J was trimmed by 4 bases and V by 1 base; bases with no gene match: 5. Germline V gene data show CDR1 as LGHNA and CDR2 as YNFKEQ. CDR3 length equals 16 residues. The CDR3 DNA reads TGTGCCAGCAGCCAAGGCGGACAGGGGGTACCAGATACGCAGTATTTT. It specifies CASSQGGQGVPDTQYF.

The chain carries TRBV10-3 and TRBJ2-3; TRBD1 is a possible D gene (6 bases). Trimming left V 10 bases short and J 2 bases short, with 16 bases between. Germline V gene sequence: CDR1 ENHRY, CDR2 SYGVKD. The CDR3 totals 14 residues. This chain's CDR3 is CATRTDRSTDTQYF. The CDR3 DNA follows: TGTGCCACCCGTACCGACAGGTCCACAGATACGCAGTATTTT.

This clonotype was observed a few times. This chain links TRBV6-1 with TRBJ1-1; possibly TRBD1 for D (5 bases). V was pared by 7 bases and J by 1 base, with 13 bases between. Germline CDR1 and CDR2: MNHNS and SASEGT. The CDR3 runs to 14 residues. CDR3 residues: CASTREGTNTEAFF. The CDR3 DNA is TGTGCCAGCACGAGGGAGGGGACGAACACTGAAGCTTTCTTT.

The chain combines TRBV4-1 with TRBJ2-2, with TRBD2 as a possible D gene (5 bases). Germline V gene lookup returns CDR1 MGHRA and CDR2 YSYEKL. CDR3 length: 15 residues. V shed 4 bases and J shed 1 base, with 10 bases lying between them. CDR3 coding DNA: TGCGCCAGCAGCCCTAGCCCGGTGAACACCGGGGAGCTGTTTTTT. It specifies CASSPSPVNTGELFF.

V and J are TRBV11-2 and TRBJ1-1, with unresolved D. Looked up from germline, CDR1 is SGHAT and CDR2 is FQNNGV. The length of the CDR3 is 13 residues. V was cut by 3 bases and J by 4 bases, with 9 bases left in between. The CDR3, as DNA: TGTGCCAGCAGCTTTGGGCCCCGCACTGAAGCTTTCTTT. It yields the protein CASSFGPRTEAFF.

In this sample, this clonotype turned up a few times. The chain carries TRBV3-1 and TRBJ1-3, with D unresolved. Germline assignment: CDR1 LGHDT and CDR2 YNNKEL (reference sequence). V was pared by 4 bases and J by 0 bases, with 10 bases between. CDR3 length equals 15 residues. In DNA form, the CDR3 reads TGTGCCAGCAGCCCCTCATGGGACTCTGGAAACACCATATATTTT. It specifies CASSPSWDSGNTIYF.

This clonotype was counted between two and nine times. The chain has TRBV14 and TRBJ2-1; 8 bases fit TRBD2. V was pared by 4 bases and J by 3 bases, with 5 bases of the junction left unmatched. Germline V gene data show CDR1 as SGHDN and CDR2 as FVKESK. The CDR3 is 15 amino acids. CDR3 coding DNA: TGTGCCAGCAGCCTCCCGGGACTAGGCTACAATGAGCAGTTCTTC. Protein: CASSLPGLGYNEQFF.

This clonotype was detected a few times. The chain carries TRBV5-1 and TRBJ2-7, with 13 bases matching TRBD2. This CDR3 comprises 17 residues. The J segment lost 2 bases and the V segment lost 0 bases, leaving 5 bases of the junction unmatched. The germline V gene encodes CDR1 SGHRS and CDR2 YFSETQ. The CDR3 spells CASSLGTSGGRAYEQYF. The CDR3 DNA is TGCGCCAGCAGCTTGGGGACTAGCGGGGGTCGAGCCTACGAGCAGTACTTC.

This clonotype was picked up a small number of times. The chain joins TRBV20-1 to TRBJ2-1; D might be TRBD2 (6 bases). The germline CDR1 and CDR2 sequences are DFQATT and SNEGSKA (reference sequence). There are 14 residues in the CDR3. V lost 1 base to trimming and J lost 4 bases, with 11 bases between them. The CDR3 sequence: CSARALGGYNEQFF. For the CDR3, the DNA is TGCAGTGCTAGAGCTCTGGGGGGATACAATGAGCAGTTCTTC.

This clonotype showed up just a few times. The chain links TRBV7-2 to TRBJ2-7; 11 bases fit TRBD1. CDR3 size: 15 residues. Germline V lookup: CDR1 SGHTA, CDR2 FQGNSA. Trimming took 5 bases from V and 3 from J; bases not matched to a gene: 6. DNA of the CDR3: TGTGCCAGCAGCCCTGGACAGGGGGCTCGCTACGAGCAGTACTTC. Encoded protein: CASSPGQGARYEQYF. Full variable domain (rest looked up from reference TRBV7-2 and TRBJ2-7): GAGVSQSPSNKVTEKGKDVELRCDPISGHTALYWYRQSLGQGLEFLIYFQGNSAPDKSGLPSDRFSAERTGGSVSTLTIQRTQQEDSAVYLCASSPGQGARYEQYFGPGTRLTVT.

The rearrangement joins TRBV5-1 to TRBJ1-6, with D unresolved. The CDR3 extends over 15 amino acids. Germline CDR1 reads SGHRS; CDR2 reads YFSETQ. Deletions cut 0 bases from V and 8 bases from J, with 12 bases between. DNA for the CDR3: TGCGCCAGCAGCTTGGAAGGCAGGTGGGATTCACCCCTCCACTTT. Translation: CASSLEGRWDSPLHF.

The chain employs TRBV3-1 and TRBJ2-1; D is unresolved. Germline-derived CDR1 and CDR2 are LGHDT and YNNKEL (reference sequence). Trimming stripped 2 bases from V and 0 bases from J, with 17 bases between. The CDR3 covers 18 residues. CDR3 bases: TGTGCCAGCAGCCAACATACCCCCCGGAAGAGCTCCTACAATGAGCAGTTCTTC. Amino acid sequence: CASSQHTPRKSSYNEQFF.

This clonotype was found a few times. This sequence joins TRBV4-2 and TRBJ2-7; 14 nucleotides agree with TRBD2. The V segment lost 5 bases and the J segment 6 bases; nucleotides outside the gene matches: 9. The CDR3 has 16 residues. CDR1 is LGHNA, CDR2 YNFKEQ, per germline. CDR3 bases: TGTGCCAGCAGCGCCGGGACTAGCGGGAGTATGGGCGAGCAGTACTTC. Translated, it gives CASSAGTSGSMGEQYF.

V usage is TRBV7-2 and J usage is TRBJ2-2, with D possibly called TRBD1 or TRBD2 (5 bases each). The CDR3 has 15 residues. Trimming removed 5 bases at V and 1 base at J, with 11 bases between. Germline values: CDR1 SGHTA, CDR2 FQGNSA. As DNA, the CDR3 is TGTGCCAGCAGCGTGGGACGGCTGAACACCGGGGAGCTGTTTTTT. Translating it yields CASSVGRLNTGELFF.

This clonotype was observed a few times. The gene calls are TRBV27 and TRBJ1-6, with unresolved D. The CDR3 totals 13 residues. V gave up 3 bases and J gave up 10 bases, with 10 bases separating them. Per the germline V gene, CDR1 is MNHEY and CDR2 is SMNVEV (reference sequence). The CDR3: CASSFVPGSPLHF. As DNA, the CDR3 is TGTGCCAGCAGTTTTGTCCCGGGCTCACCCCTCCACTTT.

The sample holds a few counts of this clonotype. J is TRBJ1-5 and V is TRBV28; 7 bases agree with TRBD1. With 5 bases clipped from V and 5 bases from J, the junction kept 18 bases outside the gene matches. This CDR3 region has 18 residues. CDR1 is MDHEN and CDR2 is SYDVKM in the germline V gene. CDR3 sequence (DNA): TGTGCCAGCAGTGGGGGCTTGAACCCTCGACAGGGCGATCAGCCCCAGCATTTT. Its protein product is CASSGGLNPRQGDQPQHF.

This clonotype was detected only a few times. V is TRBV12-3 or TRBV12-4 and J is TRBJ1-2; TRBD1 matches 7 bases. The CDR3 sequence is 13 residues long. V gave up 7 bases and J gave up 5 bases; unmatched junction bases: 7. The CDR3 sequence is CASKQTGRYGYTF. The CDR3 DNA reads TGTGCCAGCAAGCAGACAGGGAGATATGGCTACACCTTC.

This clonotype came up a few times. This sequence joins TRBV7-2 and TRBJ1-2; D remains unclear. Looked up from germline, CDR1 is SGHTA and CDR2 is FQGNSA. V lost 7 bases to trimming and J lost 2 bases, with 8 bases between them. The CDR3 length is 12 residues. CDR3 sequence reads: CASMGGNYGYTF. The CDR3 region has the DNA TGTGCCAGCATGGGCGGGAACTATGGCTACACCTTC.

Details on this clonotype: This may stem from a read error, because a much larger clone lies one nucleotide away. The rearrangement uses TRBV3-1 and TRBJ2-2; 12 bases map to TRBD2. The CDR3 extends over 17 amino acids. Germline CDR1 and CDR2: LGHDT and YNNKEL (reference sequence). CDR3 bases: TGTGCCTGCAGCCCGTGGACTAGCGGGGCGAACACCGGGGAGCTGTTTTTT. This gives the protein CACSPWTSGANTGELFF.

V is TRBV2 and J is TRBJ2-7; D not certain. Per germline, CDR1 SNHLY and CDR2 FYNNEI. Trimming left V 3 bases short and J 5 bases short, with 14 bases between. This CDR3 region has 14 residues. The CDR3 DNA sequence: TGTGCCAGCAGTGATCAACGGGTCGTCCACGAGCAGTACTTC. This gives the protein CASSDQRVVHEQYF.

CDR3 sequence (DNA): TGTGCCAGCAGCTTGGGTCCTCAGGGCTACGAGCAGTACTTC. Residues: CASSLGPQGYEQYF. This sequence joins TRBV7-9 and TRBJ2-7, with D possibly TRBD1 on 5 matching bases. Trimming shortened V by 3 bases and J by 3 bases, and 12 bases separated the two germline ends. Germline CDR1 SEHNR, CDR2 FQNEAQ (reference sequence). The length of the CDR3 is 14 residues.

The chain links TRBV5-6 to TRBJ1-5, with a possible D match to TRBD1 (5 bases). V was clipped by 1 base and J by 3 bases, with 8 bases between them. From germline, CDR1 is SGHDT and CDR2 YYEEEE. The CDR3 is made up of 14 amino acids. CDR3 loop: CASSLRGANQPQHF. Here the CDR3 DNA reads TGTGCCAGCAGCTTGCGCGGGGCCAATCAGCCCCAGCATTTT.